The 20 T cell receptor beta chains below come from one sample, sequenced in a study of T-cell memory formation after mild COVID-19. In TCRdb, the 5' RACE reads were re-called with MiXCR into one record per CDR3 protein. The table has 400,000 to 550,000 distinct CDR3 sequences, 25% seen once. The sample consisted of PBMCs or a T cell subset sorted from them (not recorded which). The receptors originated from an adult woman who had mild COVID-19 (a few samples of this study predate the infection). Cell type and time point are not known.

This clonotype occurred a few times. The V call is TRBV12-3 or TRBV12-4, the J call TRBJ2-3; TRBD2 matches 7 bases. This CDR3 contains 16 residues. V trimming: 3 bases; J trimming: 0 bases; junction bases outside the gene matches: 6. The CDR3 sequence is CASSLTGGGSTDTQYF. The CDR3 region has the DNA TGTGCCAGCAGTTTGACCGGCGGGGGTAGCACAGATACGCAGTATTTT.

V gene TRBV10-3 combines with J gene TRBJ1-1; tentatively, D is TRBD1 (5 bases). The CDR3 extends over 13 amino acids. Germline loops: CDR1 ENHRY, CDR2 SYGVKD. V dropped 11 bases and J dropped 0 bases, with 13 bases sitting between them. CDR3 in DNA: TGTGCCGTCTCCCGGGGCTTGAACACTGAAGCTTTCTTT. Translated, it gives CAVSRGLNTEAFF.

The rearrangement uses TRBV20-1 and TRBJ2-3; 12 bases fit TRBD2. This CDR3 has 18 amino acids. V gave up 6 bases and J gave up 2 bases; unmatched junction bases: 15. Germline V gene lookup returns CDR1 DFQATT and CDR2 SNEGSKA (reference sequence). CDR3 sequence (DNA): TGCAGTGCGCGGAGACTAGCGGGGGACATATACTCCACAGATACGCAGTATTTT. Translated, it gives CSARRLAGDIYSTDTQYF.

The J gene is TRBJ2-2, the V gene TRBV29-1; no reliable D call. The V end lost 7 bases, the J end lost 3 bases, and 12 bases lay between the germline ends. Looked up from germline, CDR1 is SQVTM and CDR2 is ANQGSEA. CDR3 size: 13 residues. DNA for the CDR3: TGCAGCGGTTACGACATCTACACCGGGGAGCTGTTTTTT. It is translated as CSGYDIYTGELFF.

The chain carries TRBV7-3 and TRBJ2-7; 9 nucleotides line up with TRBD2. The length of the CDR3 is 14 residues. Germline-derived CDR1 and CDR2 are SGHTA and FQGTGA. V was clipped by 5 bases and J by 6 bases; unmatched bases: 8. The CDR3 is CASSPGGLAAEQYF. Written as DNA, the CDR3 is TGTGCCAGCAGCCCCGGGGGACTAGCCGCCGAGCAGTACTTC. Supplemented by reference TRBV7-3 and TRBJ2-7, the full variable domain reads GAGVSQTPSNKVTEKGKYVELRCDPISGHTALYWYRQSLGQGPEFLIYFQGTGAADDSGLPNDRFFAVRPEGSVSTLKIQRTERGDSAVYLCASSPGGLAAEQYFGPGTRLTVT.

This clonotype was seen ten or more times. This sequence joins TRBV12-3 or TRBV12-4 and TRBJ1-1, with D tentatively TRBD1 (5 bases). This CDR3 comprises 13 residues. Deletions cut 3 bases from V and 4 bases from J, with 9 bases between. Written as DNA, the CDR3 is TGTGCCAGCAGTTTTGGGGGGGGCACTGAAGCTTTCTTT. The encoded protein is CASSFGGGTEAFF.

The J gene is TRBJ1-2, the V gene TRBV6-5, with 8 bases aligning to TRBD1. The CDR3 has 15 amino acids. Germline CDR1 is MNHEY and CDR2 is SVGAGI. J lost 4 bases, V lost 4 bases, and 8 bases had no gene match. The CDR3 region has the DNA TGTGCCAGCAGTTCACACAGGGGGTCTTCCTATGGCTACACCTTC. Protein: CASSSHRGSSYGYTF.

The chain couples TRBV10-3 to TRBJ1-1; D is undetermined. Germline V gives CDR1 ENHRY, CDR2 SYGVKD. V lost 4 bases to trimming and J lost 5 bases, with 8 bases between them. CDR3 length equals 12 residues. CDR3 in amino acids: CAISVAGTEAFF. CDR3 sequence (DNA): TGTGCCATCAGTGTGGCCGGTACTGAAGCTTTCTTT.

This clonotype was picked up a small number of times. V and J are TRBV7-9 and TRBJ2-7; TRBD2 is a possible D gene (7 bases). The CDR3 is 12 amino acids. The V gene's germline CDR1 is SEHNR and CDR2 FQNEAQ (reference sequence). Trimming shortened V by 5 bases and J by 6 bases, and 11 bases separated the two germline ends. This CDR3 reads CASSIGGVEQYF. DNA of the CDR3: TGTGCCAGCAGCATAGGGGGGGTCGAGCAGTACTTC.

V gene TRBV7-8 combines with J gene TRBJ2-3, with 16 bases matching TRBD2. The length of the CDR3 is 20 residues. The junction had 12 bases not matched to a gene; V was cut back by 5 bases and J by 1 base. Germline loops: CDR1 SGHVS, CDR2 FQNEAQ. CDR3 sequence reads: CASSEMGTSGGAVGTDTQYF. The CDR3 nucleotides read TGTGCCAGCAGCGAGATGGGGACTAGCGGGGGGGCAGTTGGCACAGATACGCAGTATTTT.

The chain carries TRBV7-2 and TRBJ2-3; D gene unclear. This CDR3 is built from 15 residues. The V end was cut by 0 bases, the J end by 4 bases, with 11 bases between. The germline CDR1 and CDR2 sequences are SGHTA and FQGNSA. CDR3 DNA: TGTGCCAGCAGCTTAGCAATGGCTCGGGCAGATACGCAGTATTTT. This translates into CASSLAMARADTQYF.

This clonotype was observed a few times. The CDR3, as DNA: TGTGCCAGCAGCCTTGGACTAGCTGGTTTGCCGACCCAGTACTTC. Amino acids: CASSLGLAGLPTQYF. The chain joins TRBV7-2 to TRBJ2-5; TRBD2 matches at 8 bases. Unmatched junction bases numbered 12, after V lost 5 bases and J lost 7 bases. This CDR3 is 15 amino acids long. Germline V gene data show CDR1 as SGHTA and CDR2 as FQGNSA.

This clonotype was seen only a few times. CDR3 loop: CASSLIGTDSLGEQYF. The CDR3 region has the DNA TGCGCCAGCAGCTTGATTGGTACGGATTCTTTAGGGGAGCAGTACTTC. The V gene is TRBV5-1, the J gene TRBJ2-7; D unclear. The CDR3 consists of 16 residues. V lost 1 base and J 7 bases, leaving 21 bases between the germline ends. Germline assignment: CDR1 SGHRS and CDR2 YFSETQ.

In this sample, this clonotype turned up a few times. This sequence joins TRBV23-1 and TRBJ2-1; D possibly corresponds to TRBD2 (5 bases). TRBV23-1 is an open reading frame whose function is uncertain. V was pared by 0 bases and J by 5 bases, with 26 bases between. CDR3 size: 20 residues. For the CDR3, the DNA is TGCGCCAGCAGTCAATCCTGTTACCCCCCCAGGAGGCATTCAAACAATGAGCAGTTCTTC. This sequence encodes CASSQSCYPPRRHSNNEQFF.

The CDR3 DNA reads TGTGCCAGCACCCCCCGGGGAGAGAGCAATCAGCCCCAGCATTTT. Translating it yields CASTPRGESNQPQHF. The rearrangement uses TRBV6-5 and TRBJ1-5; D call uncertain. The V end lost 7 bases, the J end lost 1 base, and 14 bases lay between the germline ends. From germline, CDR1 is MNHEY and CDR2 SVGAGI. CDR3 length equals 15 residues.

In its sample, this clonotype was seen a few times. The CDR3 loop is CASSFLGRWNTEAFF. The CDR3 DNA is TGTGCCAGCAGTTTCCTCGGACGGTGGAACACTGAAGCTTTCTTT. J is TRBJ1-1 and V is TRBV7-8; D not certain. The CDR3 covers 15 residues. Per germline, CDR1 SGHVS and CDR2 FQNEAQ. Deletions cut 6 bases from V and 1 base from J, with 15 bases between.

This clonotype was counted a few times. V gene TRBV12-3 or TRBV12-4 combines with J gene TRBJ2-1; 10 bases are shared with TRBD1. Unmatched junction bases numbered 3, after V lost 6 bases and J lost 1 base. The CDR3 spans 15 residues. CDR3 region: CASRLGQGSYNEQFF. In DNA, the CDR3 is TGTGCCAGCAGGCTGGGACAGGGGTCCTACAATGAGCAGTTCTTC.

This clonotype was seen more than once but under ten times. CDR3 sequence: CASSARQGWNTEAFF. CDR3 in DNA: TGTGCCAGCAGCGCACGACAGGGGTGGAACACTGAAGCTTTCTTT. The rearrangement links TRBV11-2 to TRBJ1-1; TRBD1 matches at 8 bases. This CDR3 has 15 residues. Germline V gene lookup returns CDR1 SGHAT and CDR2 FQNNGV. With V trimmed by 5 bases and J by 1 base, 6 bases remained unmatched.

This clonotype was detected only a few times. This sequence joins TRBV5-1 and TRBJ2-1, with TRBD2 as a possible D gene (7 bases). The V gene's germline CDR1 is SGHRS and CDR2 YFSETQ. The CDR3 contains 15 residues. V was pared by 2 bases and J by 6 bases, with 15 bases between. CDR3 bases: TGCGCCAGCAGCTTTTTCGCGGGGGCCGCCAATGAGCAGTTCTTC. Its protein product is CASSFFAGAANEQFF.

This clonotype appeared a few times. The V gene is TRBV7-2, the J gene TRBJ2-6; D not resolved. CDR3 length: 14 amino acids. The V and J ends lost 8 bases and 2 bases respectively, with 10 bases between them. Per germline, CDR1 SGHTA and CDR2 FQGNSA. The CDR3 reads CASCPDAGANVLTF. In DNA form, the CDR3 reads TGTGCCAGCTGTCCGGATGCTGGGGCCAACGTCCTGACTTTC.